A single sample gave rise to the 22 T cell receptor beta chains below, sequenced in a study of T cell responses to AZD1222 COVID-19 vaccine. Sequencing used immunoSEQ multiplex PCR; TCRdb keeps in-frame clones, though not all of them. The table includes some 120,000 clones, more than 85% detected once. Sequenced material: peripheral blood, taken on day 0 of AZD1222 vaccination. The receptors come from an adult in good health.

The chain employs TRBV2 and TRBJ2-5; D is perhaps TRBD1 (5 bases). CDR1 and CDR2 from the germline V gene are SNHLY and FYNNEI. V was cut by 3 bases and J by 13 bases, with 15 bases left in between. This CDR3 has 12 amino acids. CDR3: CASSEIGHFSYF. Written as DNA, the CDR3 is TGTGCCAGCAGTGAGATAGGACACTTTTCGTACTTC.

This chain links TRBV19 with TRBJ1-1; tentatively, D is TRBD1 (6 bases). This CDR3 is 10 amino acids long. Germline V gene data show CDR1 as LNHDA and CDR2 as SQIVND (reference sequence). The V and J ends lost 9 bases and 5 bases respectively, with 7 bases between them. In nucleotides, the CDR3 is TGTGCCAGCCAGGGGACTGAAGCTTTCTTT. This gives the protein CASQGTEAFF.

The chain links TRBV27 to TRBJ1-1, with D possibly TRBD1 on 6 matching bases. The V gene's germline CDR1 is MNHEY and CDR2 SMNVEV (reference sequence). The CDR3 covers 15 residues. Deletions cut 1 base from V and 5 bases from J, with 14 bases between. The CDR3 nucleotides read TGTGCCAGCAGTTTATGGGGGGCGGGAGGGACTGAAGCTTTCTTT. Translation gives CASSLWGAGGTEAFF.

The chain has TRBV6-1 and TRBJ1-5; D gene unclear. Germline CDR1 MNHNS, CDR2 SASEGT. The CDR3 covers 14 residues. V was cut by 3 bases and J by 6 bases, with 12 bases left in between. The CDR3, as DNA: TGTGCCAGCAGTGATGACAATCCCACTCAGCCCCAGCATTTT. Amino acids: CASSDDNPTQPQHF.

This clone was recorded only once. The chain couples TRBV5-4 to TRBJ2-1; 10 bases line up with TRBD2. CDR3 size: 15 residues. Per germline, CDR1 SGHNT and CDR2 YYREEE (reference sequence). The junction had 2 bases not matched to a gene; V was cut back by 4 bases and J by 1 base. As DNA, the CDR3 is TGTGCCAGCAGCCGTAGCGGGGGGTCCTACAATGAGCAGTTCTTC. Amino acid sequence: CASSRSGGSYNEQFF.

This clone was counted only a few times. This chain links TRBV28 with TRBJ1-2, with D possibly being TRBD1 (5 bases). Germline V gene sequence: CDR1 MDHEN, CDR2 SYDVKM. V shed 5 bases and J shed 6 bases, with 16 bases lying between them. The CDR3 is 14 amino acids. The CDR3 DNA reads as TGTGCCAGCAGTAGAACAGGACTGTTTAATGGCTACACCTTC. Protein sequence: CASSRTGLFNGYTF.

The CDR3 sequence: CASSRAYLYNEQFF. The CDR3 nucleotides are TGTGCCAGCAGTCGAGCTTACCTATACAATGAGCAGTTCTTC. This sequence joins TRBV28 and TRBJ2-1; D gene uncertain. Per the germline V gene, CDR1 is MDHEN and CDR2 is SYDVKM. Deletions cut 5 bases from V and 4 bases from J, with 12 bases between. CDR3 length: 14 residues.

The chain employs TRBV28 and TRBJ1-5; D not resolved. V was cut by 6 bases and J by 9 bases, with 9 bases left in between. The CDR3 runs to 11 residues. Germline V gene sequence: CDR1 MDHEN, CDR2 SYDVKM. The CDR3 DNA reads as TGTGCCAGCAGCAGAGGGCGGCCCCAGCATTTT. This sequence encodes CASSRGRPQHF. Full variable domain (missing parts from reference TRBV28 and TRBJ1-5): DVKVTQSSRYLVKRTGEKVFLECVQDMDHENMFWYRQDPGLGLRLIYFSYDVKMKEKGDIPEGYSVSREKKERFSLILESASTNQTSMYLCASSRGRPQHFGDGTRLSIL.

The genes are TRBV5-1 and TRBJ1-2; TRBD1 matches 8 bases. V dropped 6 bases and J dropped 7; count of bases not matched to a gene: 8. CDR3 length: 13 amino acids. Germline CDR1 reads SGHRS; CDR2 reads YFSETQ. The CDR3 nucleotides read TGCGCCAGCAAGGACAGGGACGTAGGTGGCTACACCTTC. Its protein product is CASKDRDVGGYTF.

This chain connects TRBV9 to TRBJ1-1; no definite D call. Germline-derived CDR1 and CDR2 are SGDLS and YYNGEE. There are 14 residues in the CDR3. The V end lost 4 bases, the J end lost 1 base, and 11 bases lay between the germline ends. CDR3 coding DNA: TGTGCCAGCAGCCCCCAGGAGGGGAACACTGAAGCTTTCTTT. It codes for CASSPQEGNTEAFF.

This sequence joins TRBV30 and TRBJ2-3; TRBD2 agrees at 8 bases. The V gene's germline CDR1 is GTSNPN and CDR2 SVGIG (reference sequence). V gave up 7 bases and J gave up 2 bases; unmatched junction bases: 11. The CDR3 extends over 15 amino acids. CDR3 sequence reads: CASLRGAPLTDTQYF. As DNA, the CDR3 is TGTGCCTCCCTGCGGGGGGCGCCGCTCACAGATACGCAGTATTTT.

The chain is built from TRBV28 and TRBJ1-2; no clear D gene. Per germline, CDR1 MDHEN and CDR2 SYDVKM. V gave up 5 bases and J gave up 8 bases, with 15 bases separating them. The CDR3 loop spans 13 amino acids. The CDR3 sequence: CASSRPGRGGYTF. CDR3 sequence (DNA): TGTGCCAGCAGTCGGCCTGGTCGTGGCGGCTACACCTTC.

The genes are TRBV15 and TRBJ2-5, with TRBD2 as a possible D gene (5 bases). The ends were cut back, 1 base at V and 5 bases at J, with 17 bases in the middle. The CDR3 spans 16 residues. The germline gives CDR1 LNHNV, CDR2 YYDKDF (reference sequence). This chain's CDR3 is CATSRAGLPVQETQYF. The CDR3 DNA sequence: TGTGCCACCAGCAGAGCCGGACTGCCAGTTCAGGAGACCCAGTACTTC.

CDR3 in DNA: TGTGCCAGCAGTGGACAACTGGGAACTAATGAAAAACTGTTTTTT. Amino acid sequence: CASSGQLGTNEKLFF. The rearrangement uses TRBV2 and TRBJ1-4; no reliable D call. Looked up from germline, CDR1 is SNHLY and CDR2 is FYNNEI. V lost 4 bases, J lost 1 base, and 10 bases lay in between. This CDR3 spans 15 amino acids.

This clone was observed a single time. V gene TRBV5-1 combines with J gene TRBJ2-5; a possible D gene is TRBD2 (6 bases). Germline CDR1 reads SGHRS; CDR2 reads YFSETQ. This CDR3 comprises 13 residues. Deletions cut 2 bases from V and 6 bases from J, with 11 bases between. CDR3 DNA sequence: TGCGCCAGCAGCTTACAGGAGGGACAGACCCAGTACTTC. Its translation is CASSLQEGQTQYF.

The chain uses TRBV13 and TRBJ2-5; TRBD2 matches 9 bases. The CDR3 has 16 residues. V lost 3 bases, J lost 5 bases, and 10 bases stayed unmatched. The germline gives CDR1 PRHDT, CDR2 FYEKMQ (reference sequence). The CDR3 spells CASSFGSSGVEETQYF. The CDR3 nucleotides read TGTGCCAGCAGCTTCGGGTCTAGCGGGGTGGAGGAGACCCAGTACTTC.

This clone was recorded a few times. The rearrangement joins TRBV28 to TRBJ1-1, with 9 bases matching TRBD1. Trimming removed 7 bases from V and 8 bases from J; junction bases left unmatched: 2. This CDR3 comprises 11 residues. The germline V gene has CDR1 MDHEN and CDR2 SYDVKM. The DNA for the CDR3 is TGTGCCAGCACTACAGGGGGCGAAGCTTTCTTT. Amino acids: CASTTGGEAFF. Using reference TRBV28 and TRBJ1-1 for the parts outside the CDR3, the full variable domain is DVKVTQSSRYLVKRTGEKVFLECVQDMDHENMFWYRQDPGLGLRLIYFSYDVKMKEKGDIPEGYSVSREKKERFSLILESASTNQTSMYLCASTTGGEAFFGQGTRLTVV.

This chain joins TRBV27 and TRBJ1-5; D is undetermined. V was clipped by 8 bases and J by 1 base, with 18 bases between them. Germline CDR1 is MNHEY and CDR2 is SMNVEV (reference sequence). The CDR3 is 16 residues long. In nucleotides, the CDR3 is TGTGCCAGCCCCTCGTGGGTTTTGGTAAGCAATCAGCCCCAGCATTTT. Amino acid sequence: CASPSWVLVSNQPQHF.

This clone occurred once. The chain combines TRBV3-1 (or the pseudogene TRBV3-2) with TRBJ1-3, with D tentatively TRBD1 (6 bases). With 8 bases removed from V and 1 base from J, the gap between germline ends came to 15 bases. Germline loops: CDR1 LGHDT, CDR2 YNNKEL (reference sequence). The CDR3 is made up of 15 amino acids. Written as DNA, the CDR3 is TGTGCCAGCCGCGGGGGGGCAGGGTCTGGAAACACCATATATTTT. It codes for CASRGGAGSGNTIYF.

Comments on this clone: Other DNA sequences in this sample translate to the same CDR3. The DNA for the CDR3 is TGTGCCAGTAGTTCTGGTTCCTACAATGAGCAGTTCTTC. Encoded protein: CASSSGSYNEQFF. The chain has TRBV19 and TRBJ2-1; D unresolved. This CDR3 spans 13 amino acids. The ends were cut back, 5 bases at V and 1 base at J, with 6 bases in the middle. From germline, CDR1 is LNHDA and CDR2 SQIVND (reference sequence).

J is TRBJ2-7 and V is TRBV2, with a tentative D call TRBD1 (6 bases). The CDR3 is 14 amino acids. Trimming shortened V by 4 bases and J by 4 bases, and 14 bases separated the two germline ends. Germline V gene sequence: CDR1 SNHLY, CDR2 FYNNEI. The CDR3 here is CASSATGFPYEQYF. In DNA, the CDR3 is TGTGCCAGCAGTGCGACAGGTTTCCCGTACGAGCAGTACTTC.

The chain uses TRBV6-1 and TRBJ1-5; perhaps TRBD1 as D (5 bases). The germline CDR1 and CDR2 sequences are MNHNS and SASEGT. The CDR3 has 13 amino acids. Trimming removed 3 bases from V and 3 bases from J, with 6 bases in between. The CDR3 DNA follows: TGTGCCAGCAGTGACAGGGACAATCAGCCCCAGCATTTT. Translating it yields CASSDRDNQPQHF.